The present entry profiles one T cell receptor beta chain with its context. What it recognizes is unknown. Within the ViraFEST assay, antigen-specific CD4+ T cells underwent expansion with viral peptide pools prior to sequencing. Investigators separated out CD4+ T cells once more than nine days of culture had passed. Absence of prior SARS-CoV-2 infection characterized the vaccine recipients, who showed negative nucleocapsid antibodies. These data are taken from a study of vaccination effects on CD4 cells after COVID-19. The method was immunoSEQ multiplex PCR; TCRdb's version includes in-frame clones alone and lacks a portion of them. The sample yields about 21,000 clones, more than 65% seen once. This CDR3 comprises 12 residues. The ends lost 6 bases at V and 12 bases at J; junction bases unmatched: 6. Germline V gene lookup returns CDR1 SGHNT and CDR2 YENEEA.

The TCR comes from a human donor who received a COVID-19 vaccine. The J gene is TRBJ2-1, the V gene TRBV11-3, with 9 bases lining up with TRBD1. The specimen was CD4+ T cells from PBMCs cultured with HCoV-NL63 spike peptides, collected before COVID-19 vaccination. CDR3 residues: CASSPDRGGQFF. The CDR3 nucleotides are TGTGCCAGCAGTCCGGACAGGGGTGGGCAGTTCTTC.